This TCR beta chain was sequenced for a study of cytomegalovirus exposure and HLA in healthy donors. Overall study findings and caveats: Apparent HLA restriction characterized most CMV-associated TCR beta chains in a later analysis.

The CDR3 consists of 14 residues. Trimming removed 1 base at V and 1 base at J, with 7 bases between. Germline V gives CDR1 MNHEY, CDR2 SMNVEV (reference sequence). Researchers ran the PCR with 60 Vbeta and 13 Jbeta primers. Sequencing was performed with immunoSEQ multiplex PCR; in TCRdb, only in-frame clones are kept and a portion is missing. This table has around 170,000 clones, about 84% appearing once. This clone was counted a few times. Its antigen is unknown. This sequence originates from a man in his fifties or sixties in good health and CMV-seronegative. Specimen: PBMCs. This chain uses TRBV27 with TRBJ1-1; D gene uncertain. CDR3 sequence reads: CASSLYSGNTEAFF. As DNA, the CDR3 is TGTGCCAGCAGTTTATACAGTGGGAACACTGAAGCTTTCTTT.